The 23 T cell receptor beta chains in this list originate from one sample, sequenced in a study of Graves' ophthalmopathy and Graves' hyperthyroidism. For repertoire sequencing, the TCR beta CDR3 regions were amplified from RNA transcripts. HTBI primers were employed in first-round RT-PCR, then a second-round multiplex PCR followed. TCRdb reprocessed the multiplex PCR reads with MiXCR, giving one entry per CDR3 protein. The sample lists roughly 500,000 distinct CDR3 sequences, about an eighth occurring once. Sequenced: blood. These receptors were collected from a woman aged 30 to 39 with Graves' ophthalmopathy.

This clonotype was counted only a few times. The V gene is TRBV12-3 or TRBV12-4, the J gene TRBJ1-2; tentative D call: TRBD1 (6 bases). Deletions cut 5 bases from V and 5 bases from J, with 9 bases between. This CDR3 has 12 amino acids. The CDR3 DNA sequence: TGTGCCAGCAGTACTCAGGGGTATGGCTACACCTTC. Protein sequence: CASSTQGYGYTF.

This clonotype was seen at least ten times. The chain recombines TRBV24-1 with TRBJ1-5; no reliable D call. V lost 8 bases and J lost 5, with 12 bases in between. The CDR3 is 13 residues long. Germline CDR1 and CDR2: KGHDR and SFDVKD. The CDR3 region is CATTSGDHQPQHF. The CDR3 nucleotides read TGTGCCACCACCTCCGGAGATCATCAGCCCCAGCATTTT.

This clonotype was counted ten times or more. The CDR3 region has the DNA TGTGCCAGCAGCCTAAAAAGATGGTCCCCGGGCCAGCCCCAGCATTTT. It is translated as CASSLKRWSPGQPQHF. This chain links TRBV7-8 with TRBJ1-5; no clear D. V lost 5 bases and J 7 bases, leaving 21 bases between the germline ends. This CDR3 has 16 residues. Germline-derived CDR1 and CDR2 are SGHVS and FQNEAQ.

This clonotype has only a few counts. Its ends do not fully match the called genes, so a read error is possible. The chain carries TRBV5-4 and TRBJ2-4; D unclear. This CDR3 region has 15 residues. Germline CDR1 and CDR2: SGHNT and YYREEE (reference sequence). The CDR3 here is CASSLGPVAKNIKYF. The CDR3 DNA reads TGTGCCAGCAGCTTGGGGCCGGTAGCCAAAAACATTAAGTACTTC. The full variable domain, with the rest looked up from reference TRBV5-4 and TRBJ2-4, is ETGVTQSPTHLIKTRGQQVTLRCSSQSGHNTVSWYQQALGQGPQFIFQYYREEENGRGNFPPRFSGLQFPNYSSELNVNALELDDSALYLCASSLGPVAKNIKYFGAGTRLSVL.

This clonotype was observed many times. The V call is TRBV6-5, the J call TRBJ1-2; D is ambiguous. This CDR3 has 14 residues. Germline CDR1 is MNHEY and CDR2 is SVGAGI. V was shortened by 2 bases and J by 8 bases, with 15 bases between the two germline ends. The CDR3 spells CASSYGSPSLGYTF. The DNA for the CDR3 is TGTGCCAGCAGTTACGGCAGCCCCTCCTTAGGCTACACCTTC.

The sample holds many counts of this clonotype. The V gene is TRBV20-1, the J gene TRBJ2-2, with a tentative D call TRBD2 (6 bases). The CDR3 runs 14 residues. Trimming shortened V by 2 bases and J by 4 bases, and 11 bases separated the two germline ends. Germline CDR1 reads DFQATT; CDR2 reads SNEGSKA (reference sequence). The CDR3 protein is CSARSLEGTGELFF. The DNA of the CDR3 is TGCAGTGCTAGAAGTCTGGAGGGCACCGGGGAGCTGTTTTTT.

This clonotype was observed many times. V and J are TRBV5-1 and TRBJ2-7, with 7 bases matching TRBD1. Germline V lookup: CDR1 SGHRS, CDR2 YFSETQ. The CDR3 is made up of 14 amino acids. The V and J ends lost 4 bases and 6 bases, in that order; junction bases with no gene match: 10. The CDR3 sequence: CASSRGPGSVEQYF. Written as DNA, the CDR3 is TGCGCCAGCAGCAGGGGGCCGGGTTCTGTCGAGCAGTACTTC.

The sample holds a few counts of this clonotype. The genes are TRBV5-1 and TRBJ2-7; the D gene is possibly TRBD2 (5 bases). The CDR3 length is 15 residues. V gave up 3 bases and J gave up 0 bases, with 13 bases separating them. Germline assignment: CDR1 SGHRS and CDR2 YFSETQ. Here the CDR3 reads CASSSLGVFSYEQYF. CDR3 DNA: TGCGCCAGCAGCTCGCTCGGGGTTTTCTCCTACGAGCAGTACTTC. The variable domain in full, with the rest retrieved from reference TRBV5-1 and TRBJ2-7, is KAGVTQTPRYLIKTRGQQVTLSCSPISGHRSVSWYQQTPGQGLQFLFEYFSETQRNKGNFPGRFSGRQFSNSRSEMNVSTLELGDSALYLCASSSLGVFSYEQYFGPGTRLTVT.

There are many counts of this clonotype. The V call is TRBV2, the J call TRBJ2-5, with TRBD1 matching over 10 bases. The trim removed 5 bases at V and 0 bases at J, leaving 3 bases unmatched. CDR3 length equals 15 residues. Germline loops: CDR1 SNHLY, CDR2 FYNNEI. CDR3 sequence reads: CASSLDRGDQETQYF. Written as DNA, the CDR3 is TGTGCCAGCAGTTTGGACAGGGGGGACCAAGAGACCCAGTACTTC.

This clonotype was counted ten times or more. The chain employs TRBV11-2 and TRBJ1-1; 7 nucleotides match TRBD1. Germline V lookup: CDR1 SGHAT, CDR2 FQNNGV. The CDR3 contains 15 residues. Trimming removed 2 bases from V and 5 bases from J; junction bases left unmatched: 8. The CDR3 reads CASSLSRGRGTEAFF. CDR3 sequence (DNA): TGTGCCAGCAGCTTAAGTAGGGGGCGCGGTACTGAAGCTTTCTTT.

In its sample, this clonotype was seen many times. The CDR3 is CASSSFLGAGSYEQYF. The CDR3 nucleotides read TGTGCCAGCAGTTCCTTCCTAGGGGCAGGTTCCTACGAGCAGTACTTC. The chain links TRBV6-5 to TRBJ2-7, with D perhaps TRBD1 (5 bases). CDR1 MNHEY and CDR2 SVGAGI come from the germline V gene. The germline V and J ends were trimmed by 4 bases and 1 base, with 17 bases remaining between them. CDR3 size: 16 residues.

This clonotype appeared many times. V and J are TRBV6-1 and TRBJ2-4, with D possibly being TRBD2 (6 bases). CDR3 length equals 13 residues. The V and J ends lost 2 bases and 5 bases respectively, with 7 bases between them. The germline V gene has CDR1 MNHNS and CDR2 SASEGT. CDR3 protein: CASSEQRENIQYF. Here the CDR3 DNA reads TGTGCCAGCAGTGAACAGCGGGAAAACATTCAGTACTTC.

This clonotype was picked up many times. The gene calls are TRBV28 and TRBJ2-7; 7 nucleotides align to TRBD1. V lost 6 bases and J lost 1; bases outside the gene matches: 9. This CDR3 spans 15 amino acids. Germline V CDR1 and CDR2: MDHEN, SYDVKM. The CDR3 spells CASRPDRAKSYEQYF. The CDR3 DNA reads TGTGCCAGCAGACCTGACAGGGCCAAATCCTACGAGCAGTACTTC. The variable domain in full, completed from reference TRBV28 and TRBJ2-7, reads DVKVTQSSRYLVKRTGEKVFLECVQDMDHENMFWYRQDPGLGLRLIYFSYDVKMKEKGDIPEGYSVSREKKERFSLILESASTNQTSMYLCASRPDRAKSYEQYFGPGTRLTVT.

This clonotype was counted many times. The DNA of the CDR3 is TGCGCCAGCAGCCACCCAGGGAGTGCCTACGAGCAGTACTTC. As protein: CASSHPGSAYEQYF. The chain combines TRBV4-1 with TRBJ2-7; D tentatively fits TRBD1 or TRBD2 (5 bases each). From germline, CDR1 is MGHRA and CDR2 YSYEKL. The CDR3 spans 14 residues. The V gene lost 3 bases and the J gene lost 2 bases, with 11 bases spanning the gap.

The table lists this clonotype with many counts. CDR3 residues: CASSWGRSGANVLTF. DNA of the CDR3: TGTGCCAGCAGTTGGGGGCGATCTGGGGCCAACGTCCTGACTTTC. The rearrangement links TRBV28 to TRBJ2-6; weak D call: TRBD1 (6 bases). The CDR3 spans 15 residues. In germline, CDR1 is MDHEN, CDR2 SYDVKM. V was shortened by 4 bases and J by 1 base, with 8 bases between the two germline ends. The variable domain in full, with the rest retrieved from reference TRBV28 and TRBJ2-6, is DVKVTQSSRYLVKRTGEKVFLECVQDMDHENMFWYRQDPGLGLRLIYFSYDVKMKEKGDIPEGYSVSREKKERFSLILESASTNQTSMYLCASSWGRSGANVLTFGAGSRLTVL.

This clonotype occurred many times. The rearrangement links TRBV20-1 to TRBJ2-7, with a weak D call TRBD2 (5 bases). This CDR3 contains 14 residues. V was shortened by 4 bases and J by 0 bases, with 13 bases between the two germline ends. Germline V gene sequence: CDR1 DFQATT, CDR2 SNEGSKA (reference sequence). CDR3 sequence reads: CSAKDLRDSYEQYF. The DNA of the CDR3 is TGCAGTGCTAAAGACCTTCGGGACTCCTACGAGCAGTACTTC.

This clonotype has ten or more counts. CDR3 residues: CATSRGIGEETQYF. CDR3 DNA sequence: TGTGCCACCAGCAGAGGAATCGGCGAGGAGACCCAGTACTTC. V is TRBV15 and J is TRBJ2-5; D unresolved. This CDR3 is 14 amino acids long. Germline V gene data show CDR1 as LNHNV and CDR2 as YYDKDF (reference sequence). The germline V and J ends were trimmed by 1 base and 5 bases, with 11 bases remaining between them.

This clonotype has only a few counts. This may arise from a read error, as a much more abundant clone is one base away. This sequence joins TRBV11-2 and TRBJ1-1; TRBD1 is a possible D gene (6 bases). This CDR3 is built from 14 residues. CDR1 is SGHAT and CDR2 is FQNNGV in the germline V gene. The CDR3, as DNA: TGTGCCAGCAGCTTAGATGGTTGGGGGGCTGAAGCTTGCTTT. It translates to CASSLDGWGAEACF.

This clonotype was seen repeatedly, ten times or more. V gene TRBV20-1 combines with J gene TRBJ1-5; TRBD1 agrees at 10 bases. The CDR3 length is 14 residues. V lost 1 base, J lost 6 bases, and 3 bases stayed unmatched. The germline gives CDR1 DFQATT, CDR2 SNEGSKA (reference sequence). The CDR3: CSARAGTGAQPQHF. The CDR3, as DNA: TGCAGTGCTAGAGCCGGGACAGGGGCTCAGCCCCAGCATTTT.

This clonotype was seen repeatedly, ten times or more. The chain employs TRBV5-1 and TRBJ1-1; 7 bases match TRBD1. V lost 1 base, J lost 3 bases, and 3 bases stayed unmatched. Germline lookup yields CDR1 SGHRS and CDR2 YFSETQ. The CDR3 is made up of 14 amino acids. CDR3 bases: TGCGCCAGCAGCTTGAACACAGGGGACACTGAAGCTTTCTTT. Residues: CASSLNTGDTEAFF.

A remark on this clonotype: A read error may explain this, as a much larger clone is one base away. The rearrangement links TRBV11-2 to TRBJ2-7; D may match TRBD1 or TRBD2 (5 bases each). CDR1 is SGHAT, CDR2 FQNNGV, per germline. The CDR3 spans 11 residues. Here the CDR3 DNA reads TGTGCCAGCAGTCTGGGACCCGAGCAGGACTTC. Residues: CASSLGPEQDF.

This clonotype has a count of ten or more. J is TRBJ1-2 and V is TRBV6-1; 7 bases align to TRBD1. Germline CDR1 is MNHNS and CDR2 is SASEGT. CDR3 length equals 14 residues. The ends lost 3 bases at V and 6 bases at J; junction bases unmatched: 7. The CDR3 here is CASSDLTGTDGYTF. CDR3 nucleotide sequence: TGTGCCAGCAGTGATTTGACAGGGACGGATGGCTACACCTTC.

This clonotype was counted many times. This chain connects TRBV29-1 to TRBJ2-7; 7 bases align to TRBD2. Losses at the gene ends were 7 bases for V and 0 bases for J; bases not matched to a gene: 9. This CDR3 spans 14 amino acids. In germline, CDR1 is SQVTM, CDR2 ANQGSEA. The CDR3 protein is CSANPGTISYEQYF. The CDR3 DNA reads TGCAGCGCTAATCCCGGGACTATCTCCTACGAGCAGTACTTC.